The 21 T cell receptor beta chains in this list originate from one sample, sequenced in a study of TIL therapy for anti-PD-1-resistant metastatic lung cancer. Time point given: pre-treatment sample, taken before nivolumab and TIL therapy. The tumor samples were excised metastases, mostly pleural nodules or supraclavicular lymph nodes. Sequencing used immunoSEQ v3. Profiling relied on immunoSEQ multiplex PCR, and the TCRdb table lists in-frame clones only, not all of them. The sample records about 100,000 clones, roughly 65% being singletons. The sequenced sample was tumor tissue, obtained at baseline. The receptors come from a person between 25 and 79 years old with non-small cell lung cancer.

This chain joins TRBV5-8 and TRBJ2-1; the match to TRBD2 covers 9 bases. Trimming took 4 bases from V and 15 from J; bases not matched to a gene: 17. The germline V gene encodes CDR1 SGHTS and CDR2 YDEGEE. The CDR3 is made up of 15 amino acids. CDR3: CASSRGIAGAFGVFF. In nucleotides, the CDR3 is TGTGCCAGCAGCCGAGGGATAGCGGGAGCGTTCGGGGTGTTCTTC.

The J gene is TRBJ1-1, the V gene TRBV11-3, with D maybe TRBD1 (5 bases). Trimming took off 1 base at V and 3 bases at J, with 12 bases between the two ends. This CDR3 is built from 15 residues. The V gene's germline CDR1 is SGHNT and CDR2 YENEEA. DNA of the CDR3: TGTGCCAGCAGCTTAGGTCTCGGGGGGGACACTGAAGCTTTCTTT. It codes for CASSLGLGGDTEAFF.

The chain couples TRBV29-1 to TRBJ2-3; 14 positions agree with TRBD2. The V gene's germline CDR1 is SQVTM and CDR2 ANQGSEA. The CDR3 extends over 16 amino acids. Unmatched junction bases numbered 13, after V lost 5 bases and J lost 9 bases. CDR3 in amino acids: CSVTQGLAGAGDTQYF. The CDR3 DNA reads as TGCAGCGTTACCCAGGGACTAGCGGGGGCTGGTGACACGCAGTATTTT.

The V and J genes are TRBV18 and TRBJ2-5, with 9 positions matching TRBD1. With V trimmed by 4 bases and J by 3 bases, 0 bases remained unmatched. The germline CDR1 and CDR2 sequences are KGHSH and LQKENI. This CDR3 region has 13 residues. The CDR3 loop is CASSRTGEETQYF. DNA of the CDR3: TGTGCCAGCTCACGGACAGGGGAAGAGACCCAGTACTTC.

The CDR3 loop reads CSVVGRQGPLTDTQYF. In DNA, the CDR3 is TGCAGCGTTGTAGGGCGACAGGGGCCGCTTACAGATACGCAGTATTTT. The rearrangement links TRBV29-1 to TRBJ2-3; 8 positions match TRBD1. Germline V gene data show CDR1 as SQVTM and CDR2 as ANQGSEA. This CDR3 contains 16 residues. The V and J ends lost 4 bases and 3 bases, in that order; junction bases with no gene match: 12.

The chain combines TRBV7-3 with TRBJ1-5, with a tentative D call TRBD1 (5 bases). Trimming stripped 1 base from V and 3 bases from J, with 16 bases between. The germline V gene has CDR1 SGHTA and CDR2 FQGTGA. This CDR3 is built from 17 residues. CDR3 loop: CASSLIGTLDDNQPQHF. CDR3 nucleotide sequence: TGTGCCAGCAGCTTAATCGGGACCCTAGACGACAATCAGCCCCAGCATTTT.

This rearrangement joins TRBV2 to TRBJ2-2; 12 nucleotides line up with TRBD2. Germline CDR1 is SNHLY and CDR2 is FYNNEI. Trimming removed 8 bases from V and 7 bases from J; junction bases left unmatched: 26. This CDR3 contains 21 residues. The CDR3 loop is CASYTTGDTSTSGGRIGELFF. CDR3 nucleotides: TGTGCCAGCTATACCACGGGGGACACTTCGACTAGCGGGGGACGGATCGGGGAGCTGTTTTTT.

This clone has a count of ten or more. J is TRBJ1-1 and V is TRBV18; 10 bases align to TRBD1. The CDR3 has 14 amino acids. CDR1 KGHSH and CDR2 LQKENI come from the germline V gene. V lost 4 bases to trimming and J lost 8 bases; unmatched junction nucleotides: 7. CDR3 coding DNA: TGTGCCAGCTCACGTACCGGGACAGGGGAGGAAGCTTTCTTT. It encodes CASSRTGTGEEAFF.

In its sample, this clone was seen once. The V call is TRBV11-2, the J call TRBJ1-3, with D hard to call. This CDR3 comprises 14 residues. V gave up 5 bases and J gave up 0 bases, with 8 bases separating them. Germline-derived CDR1 and CDR2 are SGHAT and FQNNGV. CDR3 DNA sequence: TGTGCCAGCAGCCCGGCTATCTCTGGAAACACCATATATTTT. As protein: CASSPAISGNTIYF. The full variable domain, with the rest looked up from reference TRBV11-2 and TRBJ1-3, is EAGVAQSPRYKIIEKRQSVAFWCNPISGHATLYWYQQILGQGPKLLIQFQNNGVVDDSQLPKDRFSAERLKGVDSTLKIQPAKLEDSAVYLCASSPAISGNTIYFGEGSWLTVV.

The V gene is TRBV19, the J gene TRBJ2-2, with 7 bases that match TRBD2. The CDR3 covers 18 residues. Germline loops: CDR1 LNHDA, CDR2 SQIVND (reference sequence). V shed 3 bases and J 4 bases; nucleotides not matched to a gene: 14. The CDR3 nucleotides are TGTGCCAGTAGTATTCCCCGGCGGGGGTATTCATTCACCGGGGAGCTGTTTTTT. Translating it yields CASSIPRRGYSFTGELFF. Full variable domain (missing parts from reference TRBV19 and TRBJ2-2): DGGITQSPKYLFRKEGQNVTLSCEQNLNHDAMYWYRQDPGQGLRLIYYSQIVNDFQKGDIAEGYSVSREKKESFPLTVTSAQKNPTAFYLCASSIPRRGYSFTGELFFGEGSRLTVL.

This chain connects TRBV5-1 to TRBJ2-3; D possibly corresponds to TRBD2 (5 bases). The V end was cut by 3 bases, the J end by 6 bases, with 14 bases between. CDR1 and CDR2 (germline): SGHRS, YFSETQ. This CDR3 region has 14 residues. This CDR3 reads CASSSLARSDTQYF. Here the CDR3 DNA reads TGCGCCAGCAGCTCATTAGCGCGATCCGATACGCAGTATTTT.

The V gene is TRBV10-3, the J gene TRBJ1-1; no reliable D call. The CDR3 is 12 amino acids. Deletions cut 0 bases from V and 10 bases from J, with 9 bases between. The germline V gene encodes CDR1 ENHRY and CDR2 SYGVKD. The CDR3 nucleotides are TGTGCCATCAGTGAGTCTGGGTCGGGAGCTTTCTTT. Protein: CAISESGSGAFF.

The chain couples TRBV30 to TRBJ1-1; TRBD1 is a possible D gene (5 bases). The CDR3 loop spans 13 amino acids. CDR1 GTSNPN and CDR2 SVGIG come from the germline V gene (reference sequence). Trimming shortened V by 4 bases and J by 4 bases, and 13 bases separated the two germline ends. CDR3 coding DNA: TGTGCCTGGAATGGGGCGCTTCCCACTGAAGCTTTCTTT. Translated, it gives CAWNGALPTEAFF.

The chain combines TRBV6-5 with TRBJ1-6, with 10 bases fitting TRBD1. Germline V gene sequence: CDR1 MNHEY, CDR2 SVGAGI. Germline trimming cut 7 bases from V and 10 bases from J; bases unmatched to any gene: 1. This CDR3 has 12 amino acids. The CDR3 DNA is TGTGCCAGCATGGGACAGGGGTCACCCCTCCACTTT. This codes for CASMGQGSPLHF.

J is TRBJ1-5 and V is TRBV28; the D is unclear. Deletions cut 1 base from V and 4 bases from J, with 8 bases between. Germline assignment: CDR1 MDHEN and CDR2 SYDVKM. The CDR3 has 14 amino acids. The CDR3 loop is CASSLFGSNQPQHF. CDR3 nucleotide sequence: TGTGCCAGCAGTTTATTCGGTAGTAATCAGCCCCAGCATTTT.

The J gene is TRBJ1-4, the V gene TRBV21-1; TRBD1 is taken as the D call from the table, unchecked against the DNA. TRBV21-1 is a recognized pseudogene. The CDR3 length is 15 residues. The CDR3 spells CASSKGDRDREKLFF. CDR3 bases: TGTGCCAGCAGCAAGGGGGACAGGGATCGTGAAAAACTGTTTTTT.

This clone was seen a single time. The V and J genes are TRBV7-6 and TRBJ2-3, with a possible D match to TRBD2 (5 bases). CDR3 size: 18 residues. The germline gives CDR1 SGHVS, CDR2 FNYEAQ. V was trimmed by 5 bases and J by 0 bases, leaving 21 bases between them. CDR3 protein: CASSTRMEVGASTDTQYF. In nucleotides, the CDR3 is TGTGCCAGCAGCACCCGGATGGAGGTGGGAGCTAGCACAGATACGCAGTATTTT.

This chain connects TRBV18 to TRBJ1-6; D possibly corresponds to TRBD1 (5 bases). Germline CDR1 KGHSH, CDR2 LQKENI. V dropped 6 bases and J dropped 6 bases, with 12 bases sitting between them. The length of the CDR3 is 14 residues. The DNA of the CDR3 is TGTGCCAGCTCGCCGGGACGGATTAATTCACCCCTCCACTTT. It translates to CASSPGRINSPLHF.

This clone was picked up a small number of times. The rearrangement uses TRBV7-9 and TRBJ1-1, with 8 bases matching TRBD1. Germline V gives CDR1 SEHNR, CDR2 FQNEAQ (reference sequence). Trimming removed 3 bases from V and 4 bases from J; junction bases left unmatched: 7. CDR3 length: 15 residues. The CDR3, as DNA: TGTGCCAGCAGCTTCCCGGACAGGGTAGGCACTGAAGCTTTCTTT. As protein: CASSFPDRVGTEAFF.

The V call is TRBV19, the J call TRBJ1-3; maybe TRBD1 (5 bases). The CDR3 runs 14 residues. CDR1 is LNHDA, CDR2 SQIVND, per germline (reference sequence). The V gene lost 5 bases and the J gene lost 2 bases, with 10 bases spanning the gap. The CDR3 nucleotides read TGTGCCAGTAGTGCAGGACAACCTGGAAACACCATATATTTT. Amino acid sequence: CASSAGQPGNTIYF.

V usage is TRBV21-1 and J usage is TRBJ2-1; the table assigns TRBD2, which was not confirmed against the DNA. TRBV21-1 is a pseudogene. CDR3 length: 15 amino acids. CDR3 loop: CASKGGVLARNEQFF. The CDR3 region has the DNA TGTGCCAGCAAGGGGGGGGTTCTGGCGAGGAATGAGCAGTTCTTC.